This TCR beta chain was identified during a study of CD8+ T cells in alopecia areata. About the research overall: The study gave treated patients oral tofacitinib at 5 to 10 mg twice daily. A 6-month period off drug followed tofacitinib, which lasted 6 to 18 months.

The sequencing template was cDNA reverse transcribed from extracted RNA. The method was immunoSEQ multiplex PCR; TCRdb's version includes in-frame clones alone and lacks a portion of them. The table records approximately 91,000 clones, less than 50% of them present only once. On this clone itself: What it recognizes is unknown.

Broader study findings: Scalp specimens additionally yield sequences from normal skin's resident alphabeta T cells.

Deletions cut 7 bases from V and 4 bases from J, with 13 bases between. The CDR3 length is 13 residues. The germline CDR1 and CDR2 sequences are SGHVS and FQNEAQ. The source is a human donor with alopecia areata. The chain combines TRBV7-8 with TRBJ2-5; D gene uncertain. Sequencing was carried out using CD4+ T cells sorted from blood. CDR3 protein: CASIEVWGETQYF. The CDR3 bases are TGTGCCAGCATCGAAGTCTGGGGAGAGACCCAGTACTTC.